The 4 T cell receptor beta chains presented below share a single source sample, sequenced in a study of T cells in Graves' hyperthyroidism and ophthalmopathy (dated by TCRdb to between 2018 and 2020). Receptor libraries were prepared by multiplex PCR. Sequencer: Illumina HiSeq 2000. TCR beta CDR3 regions were amplified from RNA transcripts. The TCR CDR3 was subjected to a first round of RT-PCR using the HTBI primer set and the Qiagen OneStep RT-PCR kit. TCRdb ran its own pipeline on the public reads, namely fastp trimming at Q25 and MiXCR clone calling, and kept in-frame beta chains. CDR3 protein sequences are deduplicated, and each keeps its most common genes and DNA. Here the sample has 600,000 to 800,000 distinct CDR3 sequences; roughly a third occur a single time. The top ten hold around 30% of the sample. The sequenced material came from blood. The source is a woman between 40 and 50 years old with Graves' hyperthyroidism.

The rearrangement uses TRBV20-1 and TRBJ2-7; 12 bases map to TRBD1. Germline V gene sequence: CDR1 DFQATT, CDR2 SNEGSKA (reference sequence). CDR3 length: 15 amino acids. V trimming: 0 bases; J trimming: 5 bases; junction bases outside the gene matches: 5. The CDR3 nucleotides read TGCAGTGCTAGAGAACCGGGACAGGGGGCGAACGAGCAGTACTTC. It codes for CSAREPGQGANEQYF.

Of note for this clonotype: In this CDR3 the conserved last residue, phenylalanine or tryptophan, is missing, so a read error is likely. CDR3: CASSAWGQETQYL. The CDR3 nucleotides are TGTGCCAGCAGCGCCTGGGGACAAGAGACCCAGTACTTA. V usage is TRBV12-3 or TRBV12-4 and J usage is TRBJ2-5; no reliable D call. This CDR3 has 13 residues. V shed 6 bases and J shed 2 bases, with 10 bases lying between them.

This clonotype was detected once. The DNA of the CDR3 is TGTGCCAGCAGGCAGGCCGGGACCGAGGGTTACAATGAGCAGTTCTTC. Its translation is CASRQAGTEGYNEQFF. The V gene is TRBV7-2, the J gene TRBJ2-1; TRBD1 or TRBD2 may be the D gene (5 bases each). The germline V gene encodes CDR1 SGHTA and CDR2 FQGNSA. The CDR3 covers 16 residues. V was shortened by 6 bases and J by 4 bases, with 19 bases between the two germline ends.

This clonotype appeared a few times. J is TRBJ2-7 and V is TRBV19, with 9 nucleotides matching TRBD2. The CDR3 has 13 residues. V shed 9 bases, J shed 3 bases, and the junction held 6 bases outside the gene matches. The germline gives CDR1 LNHDA, CDR2 SQIVND (reference sequence). CDR3 DNA sequence: TGTGCCAGCAGCGCGGGGGGGGACTACGAGCAGTACTTC. Its protein product is CASSAGGDYEQYF.